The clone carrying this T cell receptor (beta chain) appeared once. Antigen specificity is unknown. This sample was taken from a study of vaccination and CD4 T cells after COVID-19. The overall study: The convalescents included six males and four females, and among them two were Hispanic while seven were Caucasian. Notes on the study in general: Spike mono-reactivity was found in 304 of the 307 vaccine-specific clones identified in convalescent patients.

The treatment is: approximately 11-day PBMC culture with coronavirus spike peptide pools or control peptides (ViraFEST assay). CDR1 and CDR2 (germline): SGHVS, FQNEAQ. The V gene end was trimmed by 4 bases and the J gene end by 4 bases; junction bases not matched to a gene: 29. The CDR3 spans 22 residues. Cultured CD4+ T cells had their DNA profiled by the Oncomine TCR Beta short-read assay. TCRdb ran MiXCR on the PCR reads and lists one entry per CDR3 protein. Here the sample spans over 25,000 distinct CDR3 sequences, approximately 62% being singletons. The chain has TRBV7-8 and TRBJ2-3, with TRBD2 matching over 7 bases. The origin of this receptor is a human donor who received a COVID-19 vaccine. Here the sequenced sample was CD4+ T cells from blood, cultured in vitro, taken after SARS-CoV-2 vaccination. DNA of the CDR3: TGTGCCAGCAGCTCGGGGGGTTTTATGGCCCGGGCCAAGGGCATGGGGGCAGATACGCAGTATTTT. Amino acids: CASSSGGFMARAKGMGADTQYF.